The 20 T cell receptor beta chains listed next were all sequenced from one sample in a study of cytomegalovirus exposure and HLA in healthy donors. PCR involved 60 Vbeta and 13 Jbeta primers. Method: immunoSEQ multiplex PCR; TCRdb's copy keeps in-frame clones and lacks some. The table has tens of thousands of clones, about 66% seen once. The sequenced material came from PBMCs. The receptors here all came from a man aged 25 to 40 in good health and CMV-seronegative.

Here the CDR3 DNA reads TGTGCCTGGTCTGGGGCCGGGGCCAACGTCCTGACTTTC. It is translated as CAWSGAGANVLTF. The chain carries TRBV30 and TRBJ2-6; D might be TRBD1 (5 bases). CDR1 and CDR2 (germline): GTSNPN, SVGIG (reference sequence). Trimming removed 5 bases at V and 4 bases at J, with 9 bases between. The CDR3 loop spans 13 amino acids.

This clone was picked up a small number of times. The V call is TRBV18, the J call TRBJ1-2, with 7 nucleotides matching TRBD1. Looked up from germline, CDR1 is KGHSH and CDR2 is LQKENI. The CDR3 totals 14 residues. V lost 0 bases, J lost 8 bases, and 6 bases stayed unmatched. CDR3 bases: TGTGCCAGCTCACCACCGACAGGGTGGATCGGCTACACCTTC. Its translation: CASSPPTGWIGYTF.

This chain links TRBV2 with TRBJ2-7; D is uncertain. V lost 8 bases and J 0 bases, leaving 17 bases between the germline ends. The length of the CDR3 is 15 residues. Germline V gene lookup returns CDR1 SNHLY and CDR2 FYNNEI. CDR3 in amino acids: CASRRSFLASYEQYF. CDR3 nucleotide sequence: TGTGCCAGCCGGCGGTCCTTCCTTGCCTCCTACGAGCAGTACTTC.

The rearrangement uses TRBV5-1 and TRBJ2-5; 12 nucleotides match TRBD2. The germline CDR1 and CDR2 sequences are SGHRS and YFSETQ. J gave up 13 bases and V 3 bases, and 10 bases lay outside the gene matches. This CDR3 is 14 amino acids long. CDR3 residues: CASSSGLAGAQVYF. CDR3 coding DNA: TGCGCCAGCAGCTCGGGACTAGCGGGCGCCCAAGTGTACTTC.

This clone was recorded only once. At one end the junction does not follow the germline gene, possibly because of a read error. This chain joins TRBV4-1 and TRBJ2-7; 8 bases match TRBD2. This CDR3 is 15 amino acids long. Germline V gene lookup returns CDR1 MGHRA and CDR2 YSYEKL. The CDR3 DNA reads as TGCGCCAGCAGCCAAGGGGTAGCGGGATCCTATGAGCAGTACTTC. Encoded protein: CASSQGVAGSYEQYF.

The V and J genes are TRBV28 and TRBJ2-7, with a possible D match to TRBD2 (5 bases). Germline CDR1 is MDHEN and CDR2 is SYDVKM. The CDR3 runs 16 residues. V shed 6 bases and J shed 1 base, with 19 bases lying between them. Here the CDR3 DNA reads TGTGCCAGCAGCCGCCCGCCGCGGCGGGCTTCCTACGAGCAGTACTTC. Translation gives CASSRPPRRASYEQYF. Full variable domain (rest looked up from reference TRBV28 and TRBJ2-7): DVKVTQSSRYLVKRTGEKVFLECVQDMDHENMFWYRQDPGLGLRLIYFSYDVKMKEKGDIPEGYSVSREKKERFSLILESASTNQTSMYLCASSRPPRRASYEQYFGPGTRLTVT.

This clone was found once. CDR3 sequence reads: CASSNGGTEAFF. In DNA form, the CDR3 reads TGTGCCAGTAGTAACGGAGGCACTGAAGCTTTCTTT. The chain recombines TRBV19 with TRBJ1-1; no firm D call. CDR1 LNHDA and CDR2 SQIVND come from the germline V gene (reference sequence). V was clipped by 4 bases and J by 4 bases, with 7 bases between them. The CDR3 is 12 amino acids.

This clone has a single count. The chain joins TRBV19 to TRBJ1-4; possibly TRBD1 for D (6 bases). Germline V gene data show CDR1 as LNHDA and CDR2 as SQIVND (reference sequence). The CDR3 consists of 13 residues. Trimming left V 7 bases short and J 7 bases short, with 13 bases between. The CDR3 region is CASNPGVREKLFF. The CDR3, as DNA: TGTGCCAGTAACCCAGGGGTGCGTGAAAAACTGTTTTTT.

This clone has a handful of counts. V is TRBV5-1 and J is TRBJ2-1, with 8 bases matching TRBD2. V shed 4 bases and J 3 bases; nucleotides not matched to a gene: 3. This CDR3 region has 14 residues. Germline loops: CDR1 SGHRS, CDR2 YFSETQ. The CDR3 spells CASSHGTSYNEQFF. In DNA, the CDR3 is TGCGCCAGCAGCCACGGGACTAGCTACAATGAGCAGTTCTTC.

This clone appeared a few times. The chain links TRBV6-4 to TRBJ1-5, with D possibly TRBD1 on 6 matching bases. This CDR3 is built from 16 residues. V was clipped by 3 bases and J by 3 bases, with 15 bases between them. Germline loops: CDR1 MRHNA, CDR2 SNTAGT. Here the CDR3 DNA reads TGTGCCAGCAGTGATCAACCAGGGGATAACAATCAGCCCCAGCATTTT. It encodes CASSDQPGDNNQPQHF.

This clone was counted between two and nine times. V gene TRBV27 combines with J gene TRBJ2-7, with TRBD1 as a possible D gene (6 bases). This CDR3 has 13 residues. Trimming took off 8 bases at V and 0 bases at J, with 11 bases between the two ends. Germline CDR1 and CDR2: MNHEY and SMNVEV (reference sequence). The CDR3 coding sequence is TGTGCCAGCGCGACAGGAATCTCCTACGAGCAGTACTTC. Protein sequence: CASATGISYEQYF.

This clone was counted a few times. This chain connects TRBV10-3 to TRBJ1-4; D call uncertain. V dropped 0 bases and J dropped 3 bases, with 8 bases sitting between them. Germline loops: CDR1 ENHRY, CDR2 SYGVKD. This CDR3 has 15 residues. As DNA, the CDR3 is TGTGCCATCAGTGAGTCTGGAGGATCTAATGAAAAACTGTTTTTT. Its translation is CAISESGGSNEKLFF.

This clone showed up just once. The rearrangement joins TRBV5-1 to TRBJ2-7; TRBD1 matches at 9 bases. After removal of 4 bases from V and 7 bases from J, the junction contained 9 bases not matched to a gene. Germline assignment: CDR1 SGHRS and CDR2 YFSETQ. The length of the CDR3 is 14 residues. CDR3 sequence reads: CASSQTGGPREQYF. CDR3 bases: TGCGCCAGCAGCCAGACAGGGGGACCCCGGGAGCAGTACTTC.

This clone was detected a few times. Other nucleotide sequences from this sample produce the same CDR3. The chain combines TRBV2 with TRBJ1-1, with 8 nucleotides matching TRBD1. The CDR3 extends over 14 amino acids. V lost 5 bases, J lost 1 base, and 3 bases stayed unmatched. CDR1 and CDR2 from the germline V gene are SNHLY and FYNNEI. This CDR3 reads CASSKGQGNTEAFF. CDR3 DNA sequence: TGTGCCAGCAGTAAAGGACAGGGGAACACTGAAGCTTTCTTT.

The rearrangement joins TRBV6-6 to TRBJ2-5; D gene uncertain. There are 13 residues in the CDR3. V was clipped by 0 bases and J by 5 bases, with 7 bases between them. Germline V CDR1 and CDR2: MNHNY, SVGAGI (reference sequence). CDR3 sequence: CASSYSTPETQYF. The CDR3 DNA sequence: TGTGCCAGCAGTTACTCGACACCCGAGACCCAGTACTTC.

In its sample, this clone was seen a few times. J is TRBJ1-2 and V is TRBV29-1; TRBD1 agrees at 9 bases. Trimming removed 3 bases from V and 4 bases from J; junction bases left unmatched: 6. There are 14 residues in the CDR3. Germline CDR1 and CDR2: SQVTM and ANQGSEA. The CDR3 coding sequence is TGCAGCGTTGACTCGGGACAGGGACTCTATGGCTACACCTTC. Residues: CSVDSGQGLYGYTF.

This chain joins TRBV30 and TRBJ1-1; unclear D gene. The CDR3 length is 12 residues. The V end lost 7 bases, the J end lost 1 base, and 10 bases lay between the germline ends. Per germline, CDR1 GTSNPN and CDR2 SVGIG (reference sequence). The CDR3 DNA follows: TGTGCCTTGGGCCTTAGGAACACTGAAGCTTTCTTT. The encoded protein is CALGLRNTEAFF.

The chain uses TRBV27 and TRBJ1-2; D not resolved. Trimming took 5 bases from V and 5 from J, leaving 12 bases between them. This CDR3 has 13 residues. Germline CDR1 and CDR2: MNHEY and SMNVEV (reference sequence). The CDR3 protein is CASSLSPRYGYTF. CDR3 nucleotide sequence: TGTGCCAGCAGTCTGAGTCCTCGTTATGGCTACACCTTC.

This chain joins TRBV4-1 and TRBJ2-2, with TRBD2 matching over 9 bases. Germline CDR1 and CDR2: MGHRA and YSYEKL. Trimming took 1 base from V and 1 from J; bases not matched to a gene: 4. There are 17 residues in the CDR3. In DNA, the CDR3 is TGCGCCAGCAGCCAAGGCCGTAGCGGGGGGAACACCGGGGAGCTGTTTTTT. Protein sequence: CASSQGRSGGNTGELFF.

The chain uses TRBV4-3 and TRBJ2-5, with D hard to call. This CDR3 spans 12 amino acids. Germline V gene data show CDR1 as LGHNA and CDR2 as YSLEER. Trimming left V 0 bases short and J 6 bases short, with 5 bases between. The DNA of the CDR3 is TGCGCCAGCAGCCAAGATTATAAGACCCAGTACTTC. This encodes CASSQDYKTQYF.